The next 2 T cell receptor beta chains were all read from a single sample in a study of blood T cell repertoires in COVID-19. Some clones are missing from TCRdb's copy, which holds only in-frame ones; the method was immunoSEQ multiplex PCR. The sample yields 75,000 to 85,000 clones, 75% to 90% seen once. The sample taken for sequencing was peripheral blood. These receptors all stem from a human donor in a cohort sampled during active COVID-19.

DNA for the CDR3: TGCGCCAGCAGCCAAGAGCCGGTCTCATCACCCCTCCACTTT. As protein: CASSQEPVSSPLHF. The chain joins TRBV4-1 to TRBJ1-6; D is ambiguous. The V end was cut by 0 bases, the J end by 10 bases, with 10 bases between. Germline CDR1 and CDR2: MGHRA and YSYEKL. The CDR3 covers 14 residues.

The chain has TRBV28 and TRBJ2-3; D possibly corresponds to TRBD2 (6 bases). The CDR3 sequence is 12 residues long. V was clipped by 2 bases and J by 6 bases, with 6 bases between them. Germline CDR1 and CDR2: MDHEN and SYDVKM. CDR3 protein: CASSLGTDTQYF. Written as DNA, the CDR3 is TGTGCCAGCAGTTTAGGGACTGATACGCAGTATTTT.